Below, 21 T cell receptor beta chains from the same sample are listed, as sequenced in a study of molecular identifiers for immune sequencing clone quantification. MiXCR, applied by TCRdb to the PCR reads, yields one record per CDR3 protein. The sample includes 250,000 to 350,000 distinct CDR3 sequences, around 21% seen only once; the top ten take approximately 0.8%. Specimen: naive CD8+ T cells from blood, with Jurkat cell RNA spiked in. Documented subset: FACS-sorted CD8+CD4-CCR7+CD45RA+ naive T cells. The receptor set was obtained from a human donor in good health. Some libraries in this study had Jurkat cell RNA spiked in.

Details on this clonotype: Possible read error: a much larger clone is one base away. A read error is likely, as this CDR3 ends without the conserved phenylalanine or tryptophan. This rearrangement joins TRBV6-2 or TRBV6-3 to TRBJ2-3; TRBD2 matches 12 bases. V dropped 4 bases and J dropped 2; count of bases not matched to a gene: 4. The CDR3 covers 16 residues. Germline CDR1 and CDR2: MNHEY and SVGEGT. DNA for the CDR3: TGTGCCAGCAGTTCGCGGACTAGCGGGGACACAGATACGCAGTATTTG. This gives the protein CASSSRTSGDTDTQYL.

This chain uses TRBV2 with TRBJ2-3, with 9 positions matching TRBD2. The CDR3 is made up of 13 amino acids. The ends lost 9 bases at V and 5 bases at J; junction bases unmatched: 6. From germline, CDR1 is SNHLY and CDR2 FYNNEI. CDR3 sequence (DNA): TGTGCCAGTTTTAGCGGGAGCGGAGATACGCAGTATTTT. Translated, it gives CASFSGSGDTQYF. The full variable domain, completed using reference TRBV2 and TRBJ2-3, is EPEVTQTPSHQVTQMGQEVILRCVPISNHLYFYWYRQILGQKVEFLVSFYNNEISEKSEIFDDQFSVERPDGSNFTLKIRSTKLEDSAMYFCASFSGSGDTQYFGPGTRLTVL.

The chain uses TRBV30 and TRBJ2-6; D not resolved. CDR1 is GTSNPN, CDR2 SVGIG, per germline (reference sequence). The CDR3 has 14 residues. The V and J ends lost 0 bases and 2 bases respectively, with 5 bases between them. The chain's CDR3 is CAWSVAAGANVLTF. Here the CDR3 DNA reads TGTGCCTGGAGTGTGGCAGCTGGGGCCAACGTCCTGACTTTC.

This clonotype was found many times. V usage is TRBV4-3 and J usage is TRBJ2-1; D uncertain. V lost 1 base and J lost 4, with 8 bases in between. The CDR3 runs to 14 residues. Germline-derived CDR1 and CDR2 are LGHNA and YSLEER. For the CDR3, the DNA is TGCGCCAGCAGCCAAGGGGCAGAGTACAATGAGCAGTTCTTC. It codes for CASSQGAEYNEQFF.

This clonotype showed up many times. V usage is TRBV6-5 and J usage is TRBJ2-3; 9 positions match TRBD2. The trim removed 2 bases at V and 3 bases at J, leaving 6 bases unmatched. The germline gives CDR1 MNHEY, CDR2 SVGAGI. The CDR3 runs 16 residues. The CDR3 DNA follows: TGTGCCAGCAGTTACGACCTAGCGGGGACAACAGATACGCAGTATTTT. It specifies CASSYDLAGTTDTQYF.

On this clonotype: It may be a read error: a sequence one base away is much more abundant. The chain links TRBV6-1 to TRBJ1-1, with D perhaps TRBD1 (5 bases). V lost 4 bases to trimming and J lost 5 bases, with 14 bases between them. This CDR3 contains 14 residues. Germline-derived CDR1 and CDR2 are MNHNS and SASEGT. In nucleotides, the CDR3 is TGTGCCAGCAGTGCAGAGGGGCCGTGGACTGAAGCTTTCTTT. Translating gives CASSAEGPWTEAFF.

This clonotype was picked up a small number of times. The germline gene is not matched at one end of the junction; a read error may be the cause. The chain couples TRBV19 to TRBJ2-1; D remains unclear. CDR1 is LNHDA and CDR2 is SQIVND in the germline V gene (reference sequence). There are 15 residues in the CDR3. This CDR3 is CASSIVMIQYSEQFF. The CDR3 DNA reads as TGTGCCAGTAGTATAGTAATGATCCAGTACAGTGAGCAGTTCTTC.

This clonotype was recorded many times. The V and J genes are TRBV18 and TRBJ2-6, with a tentative D call TRBD1 (5 bases). The CDR3 runs to 15 residues. Looked up from germline, CDR1 is KGHSH and CDR2 is LQKENI. V dropped 2 bases and J dropped 5 bases, with 10 bases sitting between them. The CDR3 bases are TGTGCCAGCTCACCAATGGCAGGGTGGGCCAACGTCCTGACTTTC. The encoded protein is CASSPMAGWANVLTF.

This clonotype appeared a few times. A much larger clone sits a single nucleotide away, making a read error possible. J is TRBJ2-3 and V is TRBV7-6; 7 nucleotides match TRBD2. Per the germline V gene, CDR1 is SGHVS and CDR2 is FNYEAQ. The CDR3 is made up of 18 amino acids. The CDR3 DNA reads as TGTGCCAGCAGCTTACGCCTAGCGGACACTTCAAGCACAGATACGCCGTATTTT. It encodes CASSLRLADTSSTDTPYF.

This clonotype has ten or more counts. The CDR3 coding sequence is TGTGCCAGCAGTAGCGGGACGGGGATAGATACGCAGTATTTT. Its translation is CASSSGTGIDTQYF. The chain carries TRBV6-5 and TRBJ2-3, with 7 bases fitting TRBD2. Trimming removed 5 bases from V and 5 bases from J; junction bases left unmatched: 7. Per the germline V gene, CDR1 is MNHEY and CDR2 is SVGAGI. The CDR3 extends over 14 amino acids.

This clonotype was detected once. A much larger clone sits a single nucleotide away, making a read error possible. The V and J genes are TRBV5-6 and TRBJ2-7, with D perhaps assigned TRBD1 or TRBD2 (6 bases each). Germline V CDR1 and CDR2: SGHDT, YYEEEE. Trimming took 0 bases from V and 4 from J, leaving 17 bases between them. The CDR3 totals 16 residues. The CDR3 here is CASSLEKRRGLYEQYF. CDR3 nucleotides: TGTGCCAGCAGCTTGGAGAAGCGCCGGGGGCTTTACGAGCAGTACTTC.

This clonotype was seen at least ten times. V is TRBV27 and J is TRBJ2-7; D remains unclear. V lost 8 bases and J lost 3, with 14 bases in between. The CDR3 length is 13 residues. Germline assignment: CDR1 MNHEY and CDR2 SMNVEV (reference sequence). CDR3 region: CASRLRPGYEQYF. The CDR3, as DNA: TGTGCCAGCCGGCTCAGGCCGGGCTACGAGCAGTACTTC.

This clonotype came up many times. Here the CDR3 reads CASSLSKTGALPQHF. CDR3 DNA sequence: TGTGCCAGCAGTTTATCCAAAACCGGGGCCCTACCCCAGCATTTT. The genes are TRBV27 and TRBJ1-5; possibly TRBD1 for D (5 bases). CDR1 MNHEY and CDR2 SMNVEV come from the germline V gene (reference sequence). The V gene lost 0 bases and the J gene lost 10 bases, with 16 bases spanning the gap. The CDR3 consists of 15 residues.

J is TRBJ1-5 and V is TRBV27, with 7 bases lining up with TRBD1. The J call is uncertain, as TRBJ2-3 better fits the DNA end. The CDR3 consists of 14 residues. Germline V CDR1 and CDR2: MNHEY, SMNVEV (reference sequence). The CDR3 DNA is TGTGCCAGCAGTTACGGGACAGAGAATCAGCCCCAGTATTTT. It encodes CASSYGTENQPQYF.

This chain joins TRBV20-1 and TRBJ2-1; D unclear. The CDR3 consists of 15 residues. Trimming left V 4 bases short and J 6 bases short, with 19 bases between. Germline V gene lookup returns CDR1 DFQATT and CDR2 SNEGSKA (reference sequence). This CDR3 reads CSATDLRNPCNEQFF. The CDR3 bases are TGCAGTGCTACCGACTTGCGGAATCCCTGCAATGAGCAGTTCTTC.

This clonotype was observed at least ten times. The chain links TRBV14 to TRBJ2-1; perhaps TRBD2 as D (5 bases). The CDR3 spans 13 residues. V was shortened by 3 bases and J by 9 bases, with 12 bases between the two germline ends. CDR1 SGHDN and CDR2 FVKESK come from the germline V gene. CDR3 sequence (DNA): TGTGCCAGCAGCCAGCTCCGGGATTCTGAGCAGTTCTTC. Its translation: CASSQLRDSEQFF.

This clonotype was seen ten or more times. The chain combines TRBV6-1 with TRBJ1-5; 7 bases agree with TRBD1. The V gene's germline CDR1 is MNHNS and CDR2 SASEGT. The CDR3 spans 17 residues. The junction had 10 bases not matched to a gene; V was cut back by 5 bases and J by 0 bases. This chain's CDR3 is CASSPPGQQNSNQPQHF. The CDR3 nucleotides are TGTGCCAGCAGTCCGCCGGGACAGCAAAATAGCAATCAGCCCCAGCATTTT.

This clonotype was observed a few times. A read error may account for a junction end that differs from germline. J is TRBJ2-3 and V is TRBV27; 7 nucleotides agree with TRBD2. Per germline, CDR1 MNHEY and CDR2 SMNVEV (reference sequence). The CDR3 is made up of 14 amino acids. Here the CDR3 DNA reads TGTGCCAGCAGTTTAGCAGGGAGGGCCGATATGCAGTATTTT. Its protein is CASSLAGRADMQYF.

This clonotype was seen many times. The V and J genes are TRBV3-1 and TRBJ2-1; possibly TRBD1 or TRBD2 for D (5 bases each). Trimming shortened V by 2 bases and J by 7 bases, and 12 bases separated the two germline ends. Germline V gene sequence: CDR1 LGHDT, CDR2 YNNKEL (reference sequence). The CDR3 totals 14 residues. CDR3 amino acids: CASSQRDPGNEQFF. The CDR3 bases are TGTGCCAGCAGCCAACGGGACCCGGGGAATGAGCAGTTCTTC.

This clonotype came up many times. The CDR3 DNA follows: TGTGCCACCGAACCTGAGGGGGAGAATAATTCACCCCTCCACTTT. As protein: CATEPEGENNSPLHF. The chain combines TRBV12-3 or TRBV12-4 with TRBJ1-6; D is possibly TRBD1 (6 bases). Between the trimmed V and J ends, which lost 10 bases and 5 bases, there was a span of 18 bases. The CDR3 runs to 15 residues.

The genes are TRBV7-6 and TRBJ2-1, with D tentatively TRBD1 or TRBD2 (6 bases each). V was cut by 5 bases and J by 2 bases, with 16 bases left in between. The CDR3 loop spans 16 amino acids. CDR1 and CDR2 (germline): SGHVS, FNYEAQ. CDR3 nucleotides: TGTGCCAGCAGCCCCGGGGGCAGGGGCACCTACAATGAGCAGTTCTTC. Amino acid sequence: CASSPGGRGTYNEQFF.